Listed below are T cell receptor beta chains from one sample, sequenced in a study of blood T cells in healthy people across ages. TCRdb re-called the 5' RACE reads with MiXCR, one entry per CDR3 protein. This sample has more than 1 million distinct CDR3 sequences, with under 55% found just once. Sequenced: blood. The source is a woman in her sixties or seventies in good health. The CDR3 runs from the conserved cysteine through the conserved F or W. The D gene is left open where the match is weak. Where a row states a size, it is once, few, many or the class of an expanded clone; other rows omit it.

J gene | D gene | V gene | clone size | CDR3 DNA | CDR3 protein
TRBJ1-2 | TRBD1 | TRBV30 | - | TGTGCCTGGAGGACAGGGGGCATGTGGAACTATGGCTACACCTTC | CAWRTGGMWNYGYTF
TRBJ2-1 | TRBD2 | TRBV28 | - | TGTGCCAGCAGTAAGGGACGAGCGGGAAACAATGAGCAGTTCTTC | CASSKGRAGNNEQFF
TRBJ2-3 | TRBD1 | TRBV7-2 | - | TGTGCCAGCAGCTCCGGACAGGATCCCTATACGCAGTATTTT | CASSSGQDPYTQYF
TRBJ2-3 | - | TRBV6-2/TRBV6-3 | many | TGTGCCAGCACCGGCAGCACAGATACGCAGTATTTT | CASTGSTDTQYF
TRBJ2-7 | - | TRBV12-3/TRBV12-4 | few | TGTGCCAGCAGCCCTCTAACCCCTACCCTCGAGCAGTACTTC | CASSPLTPTLEQYF
TRBJ2-3 | - | TRBV10-2 | - | TGCGCCAGCAGTGTGGGCAGAGGAGCAGGAAGCACAGATACGCAGTATTTT | CASSVGRGAGSTDTQYF
TRBJ1-2 | - | TRBV6-5 | few | TGTGCCAGCAGTTACTCCGGGACCTCCTATGGCTACACCTTC | CASSYSGTSYGYTF
TRBJ2-2 | TRBD2 | TRBV29-1 | - | TGCAGCGCACTCGGGACTAGCGGGGCTCGGACCGGGGAGCTGTTTTTT | CSALGTSGARTGELFF
TRBJ2-5 | - | TRBV6-9 | - | TGTGCTGGCAGTTATGAGATACAAGAGACCCAGTACTTC | CAGSYEIQETQYF
TRBJ2-5 | - | TRBV7-3 | few | TGTGCCAGCAATAGCTATACCCGACTTGGGCAGGGGAGAGAGACCCAGTACTTC | CASNSYTRLGQGRETQYF
TRBJ2-3 | TRBD2 | TRBV6-5 | - | TGTGCCAGCAGTGACGGACTAGCGGGAACGCAGTATTTT | CASSDGLAGTQYF
TRBJ2-3 | - | TRBV7-2 | few | TGTGCCAGCAGCTCCCCCGGGTTTGGGGTGAATACGCAGTATTTT | CASSSPGFGVNTQYF
TRBJ2-7 | - | TRBV7-9 | - | TGTGCCAGCAGCTTAGCAGGCCTACTCACTTACGAGCAGTACTTC | CASSLAGLLTYEQYF
TRBJ2-4 | - | TRBV20-1 | - | TGCAGTGCTTTGATTCAGATAGCCAAAAACATTCAGTACTTC | CSALIQIAKNIQYF
TRBJ2-5 | - | TRBV7-8 | few | TGTGCCAGCAGCTCGGGACCCCGCGGGGAGACCCAGTACTTC | CASSSGPRGETQYF
TRBJ1-1 | - | TRBV5-1 | few | TGCGCCAGCAGCTTGGTAGGGGCCGGCACTGAAGCTTTCTTT | CASSLVGAGTEAFF
TRBJ1-2 | - | TRBV19 | once | TGTGCCAGTAGTATCACAGGGATCTATGGCTACACCTTC | CASSITGIYGYTF
TRBJ1-6 | - | TRBV27 | few | TGTGCCAGCAGTCCCGGGACCGTTCACTCACCCCTCCACTTT | CASSPGTVHSPLHF
TRBJ2-5 | - | TRBV7-6 | - | TGTGCCAGCAGCCCCCTCTGGGGTTCCCAAGAGACCCAGTACTTC | CASSPLWGSQETQYF
TRBJ2-3 | TRBD1 | TRBV6-5 | - | TGTGCCAGCAGTTCTAGGACAGGGGAGCGTCAAGATACGCAGTATTTT | CASSSRTGERQDTQYF
TRBJ2-1 | - | TRBV5-5 | - | TGTGCCAGCAGTACCCTGGGGCTGGGGATCAATGAGCAGTTCTTC | CASSTLGLGINEQFF
TRBJ1-4 | - | TRBV27 | - | TGTGCCAGCAGTTTCCCCGCCCTGGAAGAACTGTTTTTT | CASSFPALEELFF
TRBJ2-5 | - | TRBV30 | - | TGTGCCTGGAGTATAGGCGGCACTAAAGAGACCCAGTACTTC | CAWSIGGTKETQYF
TRBJ2-5 | - | TRBV3-1 | - | TGTGCCAGCAGCCAAGGGGTGTTTGGAGAGACCCAGTACTTC | CASSQGVFGETQYF
TRBJ2-3 | - | TRBV6-2/TRBV6-3 | - | TGTGCCAGCAGGACGACTCCCTACACAGATACGCAGTATTTT | CASRTTPYTDTQYF
TRBJ2-1 | - | TRBV12-3/TRBV12-4 | - | TGTGCCAGCAGTCCTCAGGCTAGTGAGCAGTTCTTC | CASSPQASEQFF
TRBJ2-3 | - | TRBV7-9 | - | TGTGCCAGCAATCCTGAAACGGGAGAGGACACAGATACGCAGTATTTT | CASNPETGEDTDTQYF
TRBJ2-7 | - | TRBV4-2 | few | TGTGCCAGCAGCCAACATATCAACCTTTGGGGAGGAACCGAGCAGTACTTC | CASSQHINLWGGTEQYF
TRBJ2-1 | - | TRBV9 | - | TGTGCCAGCAGCGTAGTACAGGTAAGGACCTACAATGAGCAGTTCTTC | CASSVVQVRTYNEQFF
TRBJ2-3 | - | TRBV3-1 | few | TGTGCCAGCAGCCAAGATGCCAGGACCACAGATACGCAGTATTTT | CASSQDARTTDTQYF
TRBJ1-5 | TRBD1 | TRBV5-5 | few | TGTGCCAGCAGCTGGACAGGGAATAGCAATCAGCCCCAGCATTTT | CASSWTGNSNQPQHF
TRBJ2-7 | TRBD1 | TRBV20-1 | - | TGCAGTGCTAGACAGGGGGTGCCCTACGAGCAGTACTTC | CSARQGVPYEQYF
TRBJ2-1 | - | TRBV29-1 | few | TGCAGCGCACAGGGCAATGAGCAGTTCTTC | CSAQGNEQFF
TRBJ2-7 | TRBD1 | TRBV28 | - | TGTGCCAGCAGTGCCGCCGGGACAGGGCGCTACGAGCAGTACTTC | CASSAAGTGRYEQYF
TRBJ2-7 | - | TRBV27 | - | TGTGCCAGCAGCAAAGAAAGGGGCCCCTACGAGCAGTACTTC | CASSKERGPYEQYF
TRBJ2-3 | TRBD1 | TRBV27 | - | TGTGCCAGCAGTTTATCGGGACAGGGGAGGACAGATACGCAGTATTTT | CASSLSGQGRTDTQYF
TRBJ2-1 | - | TRBV12-5 | - | TGTGCTAGTGGTTCCGGGAACCTAGATCGGGGTGAGCAGTTCTTC | CASGSGNLDRGEQFF
TRBJ1-2 | TRBD1 | TRBV5-6 | few | TGTGCCAGCAGCTTGTTTCGGGACAGGGCTAACTATGGCTACACCTTC | CASSLFRDRANYGYTF
TRBJ2-7 | TRBD1 | TRBV7-8 | - | TGTGCCAGCAGCTTAATAATGGACAGGGATATTTCCTACGAGCAGTACTTC | CASSLIMDRDISYEQYF
TRBJ2-3 | - | TRBV11-2 | few | TGTGCCAGCAGCTCCCTCCTAACGAGCACAGATACGCAGTATTTT | CASSSLLTSTDTQYF
TRBJ2-5 | - | TRBV25-1 | few | TGTGCCAGCAGTGAATCCACCTCGACAAGAGAGACCCAGTACTTC | CASSESTSTRETQYF